The 17 T cell receptor beta chains in this list originate from one sample, sequenced in a study of OX40 agonist ivuxolimab in advanced cancers. Profiled with immunoSEQ multiplex PCR; TCRdb holds only in-frame clones, not every one. Here the sample spans around 34,000 clones, approximately 90% being singletons. The specimen comprised CD4+ or CD8+ T cells sorted from blood, sampled in a trial of the OX40 agonist ivuxolimab. These receptors were taken from an adult with an advanced solid tumor such as melanoma, head and neck, liver or kidney cancer.

The chain is built from TRBV27 and TRBJ2-2; D call uncertain. This CDR3 spans 12 amino acids. Germline lookup yields CDR1 MNHEY and CDR2 SMNVEV (reference sequence). V shed 2 bases and J shed 7 bases, with 5 bases lying between them. CDR3: CASSLGGGELFF. The CDR3 region has the DNA TGTGCCAGCAGTTTAGGTGGCGGGGAGCTGTTTTTT.

V gene TRBV28 combines with J gene TRBJ1-6; D is undetermined. The ends were cut back, 6 bases at V and 0 bases at J, with 21 bases in the middle. Germline loops: CDR1 MDHEN, CDR2 SYDVKM. The CDR3 contains 19 residues. The CDR3, as DNA: TGTGCCAGCAGCCCTCGGACGGCCCGTCAAAGCTCCTATAATTCACCCCTCCACTTT. It translates to CASSPRTARQSSYNSPLHF. The whole variable domain, remainder taken from reference TRBV28 and TRBJ1-6, is DVKVTQSSRYLVKRTGEKVFLECVQDMDHENMFWYRQDPGLGLRLIYFSYDVKMKEKGDIPEGYSVSREKKERFSLILESASTNQTSMYLCASSPRTARQSSYNSPLHFGNGTRLTVT.

In its sample, this clone was seen a few times. This chain joins TRBV5-1 and TRBJ2-2, with 7 bases that match TRBD2. Germline-derived CDR1 and CDR2 are SGHRS and YFSETQ. The trim removed 5 bases at V and 3 bases at J, leaving 4 bases unmatched. CDR3 length: 14 residues. This CDR3 is CASSFLADTGELFF. CDR3 nucleotide sequence: TGCGCCAGCAGTTTCCTAGCGGACACCGGGGAGCTGTTTTTT.

The chain is built from TRBV9 and TRBJ1-2, with D unresolved. CDR1 and CDR2 from the germline V gene are SGDLS and YYNGEE. V lost 0 bases, J lost 8 bases, and 32 bases lay in between. The CDR3 sequence is 20 residues long. The CDR3 reads CASSVASRDGRAEALWGYTF. The CDR3 DNA follows: TGTGCCAGCAGCGTAGCTTCTCGGGATGGGAGGGCGGAGGCCCTCTGGGGCTACACCTTC.

Sample share makes this clone medium-sized (0.01 to 0.1%). The chain couples TRBV27 to TRBJ1-3; D perhaps matches TRBD1 (5 bases). V was pared by 2 bases and J by 0 bases, with 8 bases between. Germline V lookup: CDR1 MNHEY, CDR2 SMNVEV (reference sequence). This CDR3 spans 15 amino acids. CDR3 bases: TGTGCCAGCAGTTTACAGGGCCACTCTGGAAACACCATATATTTT. Its protein is CASSLQGHSGNTIYF.

The CDR3, as DNA: TGCGCCAGCAGCCAACCCCGGGAAGGGGATGAAAAACTGTTTTTT. As protein: CASSQPREGDEKLFF. The chain employs TRBV4-3 and TRBJ1-4; D possibly corresponds to TRBD1 (5 bases). V was clipped by 2 bases and J by 6 bases, with 13 bases between them. This CDR3 contains 15 residues. CDR1 is LGHNA and CDR2 is YSLEER in the germline V gene.

The chain combines TRBV27 with TRBJ1-6, with D unclear. The CDR3 is 15 residues long. Per germline, CDR1 MNHEY and CDR2 SMNVEV (reference sequence). With 0 bases removed from V and 10 bases from J, the gap between germline ends came to 13 bases. CDR3 nucleotide sequence: TGTGCCAGCAGTTTATCGTGGCAGGAGCACTCACCCCTCCACTTT. This translates into CASSLSWQEHSPLHF.

The V gene is TRBV6-5, the J gene TRBJ2-1, with a weak D call TRBD2 (6 bases). CDR3 size: 15 residues. Per the germline V gene, CDR1 is MNHEY and CDR2 is SVGAGI. The germline V and J ends were trimmed by 6 bases and 2 bases, with 14 bases remaining between them. The CDR3 here is CASRPSAGPYNEQFF. CDR3 nucleotides: TGTGCCAGCAGACCCTCCGCGGGGCCCTACAATGAGCAGTTCTTC.

The chain joins TRBV19 to TRBJ1-5, with 9 bases lining up with TRBD1. CDR1 LNHDA and CDR2 SQIVND come from the germline V gene (reference sequence). V trimming: 6 bases; J trimming: 8 bases; junction bases outside the gene matches: 14. CDR3 length: 16 amino acids. DNA of the CDR3: TGTGCCAGTAGCTTCCCATTTACAGGGGGCGAAGAGCCCCAGCATTTT. It is translated as CASSFPFTGGEEPQHF.

The V and J genes are TRBV9 and TRBJ2-2, with D perhaps matching TRBD1 (6 bases). CDR1 is SGDLS and CDR2 is YYNGEE in the germline V gene. There are 16 residues in the CDR3. V was shortened by 3 bases and J by 5 bases, with 17 bases between the two germline ends. The CDR3 sequence is CASSEHRVGPTGELFF. Here the CDR3 DNA reads TGTGCCAGCAGCGAGCACAGGGTTGGCCCAACCGGGGAGCTGTTTTTT.

V gene TRBV7-8 combines with J gene TRBJ2-3; 8 positions agree with TRBD2. Trimming removed 1 base from V and 8 bases from J; junction bases left unmatched: 2. CDR1 is SGHVS and CDR2 is FQNEAQ in the germline V gene. The CDR3 extends over 13 amino acids. CDR3 protein: CASSLGAGGTQYF. In DNA form, the CDR3 reads TGTGCCAGCAGCTTAGGCGCGGGAGGTACGCAGTATTTT.

The chain links TRBV11-3 to TRBJ2-1; 11 bases match TRBD1. Germline trimming cut 5 bases from V and 2 bases from J; bases unmatched to any gene: 5. CDR3 length: 16 amino acids. Germline CDR1 and CDR2: SGHNT and YENEEA. CDR3 nucleotide sequence: TGTGCCAGCAGCGTAGGGACAGGGGGTCCCTACAATGAGCAGTTCTTC. Protein: CASSVGTGGPYNEQFF. The entire variable domain, with the rest obtained from reference TRBV11-3 and TRBJ2-1, is as follows: EAGVVQSPRYKIIEKKQPVAFWCNPISGHNTLYWYLQNLGQGPELLIRYENEEAVDDSQLPKDRFSAERLKGVDSTLKIQPAELGDSAVYLCASSVGTGGPYNEQFFGPGTRLTVL.

CDR3 protein: CASSLGSGEAFF. CDR3 coding DNA: TGTGCCAGCAGCTTAGGGTCAGGGGAAGCTTTCTTT. The rearrangement links TRBV7-9 to TRBJ1-1, with a weak D call TRBD1 (5 bases). This CDR3 contains 12 residues. Germline V gene sequence: CDR1 SEHNR, CDR2 FQNEAQ (reference sequence). The V gene lost 1 base and the J gene lost 8 bases, with 8 bases spanning the gap.

This sequence joins TRBV7-9 and TRBJ2-7, with a possible D match to TRBD1 (6 bases). The CDR3 spans 15 residues. V shed 4 bases and J shed 5 bases, with 18 bases lying between them. The germline CDR1 and CDR2 sequences are SEHNR and FQNEAQ (reference sequence). In DNA, the CDR3 is TGTGCCAGCAGCTCGCTAACCGAACAGGGCCACGAGCAGTACTTC. This encodes CASSSLTEQGHEQYF.

The chain links TRBV7-3 to TRBJ2-3; D gene uncertain. With 3 bases removed from V and 5 bases from J, the gap between germline ends came to 12 bases. Looked up from germline, CDR1 is SGHTA and CDR2 is FQGTGA. This CDR3 comprises 14 residues. The CDR3 sequence is CASSLGSGVDTQYF. DNA of the CDR3: TGTGCCAGCAGCTTGGGGTCCGGAGTAGATACGCAGTATTTT. Looking up the rest from reference TRBV7-3 and TRBJ2-3 gives the full variable domain: GAGVSQTPSNKVTEKGKYVELRCDPISGHTALYWYRQSLGQGPEFLIYFQGTGAADDSGLPNDRFFAVRPEGSVSTLKIQRTERGDSAVYLCASSLGSGVDTQYFGPGTRLTVL.

V is TRBV4-2 and J is TRBJ2-1; maybe TRBD1 (6 bases). Trimming pared 11 bases from V and 7 bases from J, leaving 15 bases between. The germline gives CDR1 LGHNA, CDR2 YNFKEQ. The CDR3 extends over 12 amino acids. The CDR3 here is CARDTALNEQFF. The DNA of the CDR3 is TGTGCCCGGGACACGGCCTTGAATGAGCAGTTCTTC.

This chain connects TRBV28 to TRBJ2-6; D call uncertain. There are 15 residues in the CDR3. CDR1 is MDHEN, CDR2 SYDVKM, per germline. Deletions cut 6 bases from V and 1 base from J, with 10 bases between. The CDR3 sequence is CASSSSISGANVLTF. The CDR3 nucleotides are TGTGCCAGCAGCTCGTCCATATCTGGGGCCAACGTCCTGACTTTC.